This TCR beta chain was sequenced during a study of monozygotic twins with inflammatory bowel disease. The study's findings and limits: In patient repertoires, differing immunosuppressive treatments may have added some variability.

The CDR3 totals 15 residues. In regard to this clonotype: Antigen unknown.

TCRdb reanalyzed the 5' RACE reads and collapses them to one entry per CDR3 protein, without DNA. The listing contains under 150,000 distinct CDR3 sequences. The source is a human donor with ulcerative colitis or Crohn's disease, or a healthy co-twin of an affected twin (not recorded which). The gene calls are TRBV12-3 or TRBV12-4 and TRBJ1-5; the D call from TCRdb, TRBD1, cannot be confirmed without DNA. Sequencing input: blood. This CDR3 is CASRMGQFSNQPQHF.